This T cell receptor (beta chain) was captured by sequencing in a study of CD8 T cells in Susac syndrome (dated by TCRdb to the late 2010s). Study-level background: The study used repertoire sequencing to test whether antigen drove CD8+ T cell activation and differentiation in Susac syndrome.

Peripheral blood CD8+ and CD4+ T cells from healthy donors, Susac syndrome patients and multiple sclerosis patients were profiled using high-throughput TCR beta sequencing. Healthy donors were age- and sex-matched controls. Bulk CD8+ and CD4+ T cells were purified by magnetic negative isolation, whereas CD8+ TEMRA cells were enriched by FACS. Blood was drawn into EDTA tubes, processed within 24 hours, and PBMCs were isolated by density gradient centrifugation. PBMCs intended for TCR sequencing were cryopreserved in liquid nitrogen and thawed later in a water bath at 37 degrees C. The sorted or isolated CD4+, CD8+ and CD8+ TEMRA cells had a purity of 90% or higher. What the authors observed across the whole study: The study acknowledged that relatively few individuals were included in the TCR sequencing and HLA analysis.

The CDR3 numbers 14 residues from cysteine through phenylalanine. The CDR3 DNA has 42 bases and is translated from base 1. For CDR1 and CDR2, the germline V gene lists SGHTA and FQGTGA. Unmatched junction bases come to 1, with V trimmed by 2 bases and J by 6 bases. RNA was extracted with the RNeasy kit and roughly 0.5 to 1 ug was reverse transcribed using random hexamers. The immunoSEQ multiplex PCR assay, which covers 54 Vbeta and 13 Jbeta segments, was used to amplify TCR beta CDR3 regions. Bias from PCR amplification was corrected by using a synthetic template baseline for primer optimization and for computational correction. The study's own analysis went as follows. Reads were annotated to V, D and J genes per IMGT and analyzed with immunoSEQ Analyzer, keeping only productive sequences. Clonality was computed as one minus Shannon entropy normalized by log2 of the number of productive unique sequences. For each patient and control, public and private clones were evaluated within the 100 most prevalent clones. A clone was defined as Susac-specific if it was absent from the healthy and MS cohorts, from 1052 published viral clones and from other ImmuneACCESS disease sequences. In TCRdb, the public reads were trimmed at Q25 with fastp and aligned with MiXCR, with productive beta chains retained. Here each entry gathers all rows of one CDR3 protein and keeps the most common genes and DNA. These V and J calls derive from TCRdb rather than the authors' analysis. Present in this sample are 150,000 to 200,000 distinct CDR3 sequences, about 95% of which were seen just once. 0.085% to 0.13% of the sample lies in the top ten.

This clonotype appeared once. The clone's antigen remains unknown. No much larger clone is present one base from it, and per-base qualities are unavailable. Just one read gives weak support. Source material: CD4+ T cells from PBMCs. The TCR comes from a human donor in good health. The chain links TRBV7-3 with TRBJ2-1; 10 bases in between match TRBD2. This receptor carries the CDR3 CASSLLAGVNEQFF. The sequence in DNA is TGTGCCAGCAGCTTACTAGCGGGAGTCAATGAGCAGTTCTTC.